This T cell receptor (beta chain) was identified in a study of blood T cell repertoires in COVID-19 (dated by TCRdb to between 2020 and 2021). About the study as a whole: The collaborator samples originated in the United States, Italy and Spain and spanned the acute and convalescent phases of COVID-19. The material from the prospective study consisted of cDNA or gDNA derived from T cells, B-cell-depleted T cells, or PBMCs. Subjects who had been exposed to COVID-19, were actively infected with it, or had recovered from it provided the deeply sampled blood TCRbeta repertoires that made up the dataset. The repertoires were released in a freely available public database meant as a resource for research on the immune response to SARS-CoV-2. The samples were drawn from two sources: the first 160 participants of the ongoing ImmuneRACE study, and approximately 1,300 subjects contributed by 6 global collaborators. Sample metadata almost always included a de-identified subject ID, COVID-19 status, age in years and sex. HLA class I and class II types, where available, came from metadata supplied by the sample provider rather than from assay-based typing. The research as a whole found: The amount of clinical and demographic metadata varied by source and participant and was provided uncurated.

TCRbeta CDR3 regions were amplified from genomic DNA using the immunoSEQ Assay, a bias-controlled multiplex PCR. Under the source paper's analysis protocol: Nucleated cell counts per sample were estimated from amplification of reference gene primers within the assay. To quantify the absolute abundance of each unique TCRbeta CDR3 rearrangement, sequence reads were collapsed and filtered. Productive Simpson clonality was computed per sample as the square root of Simpson's diversity index over productive rearrangements. This is the immuneACCESS table as TCRdb keeps it, with only in-frame sequences that have V and J called. A part of the clones is gone; compared with another copy, unresolved V genes explain less than half, and the rest is unexplained. V, J and clone size are taken as reported in that table, and D and trimming were inferred from the DNA itself. Recorded for this sample are fewer than 300,000 clones; around nine tenths of them occurred a single time. The ten largest clones add up to roughly 9% of the sample.

About this clone: Its antigen specificity is not known. The sample holds no much larger clone one base away, and base qualities are not on file.

The trim is 1 base for V and 8 bases for J, with a gap of 18 bases between the germline ends. Spanning cysteine to phenylalanine, the CDR3 consists of 15 amino acids. Only the CDR3 region is kept as DNA, spanning 45 bases read in frame from base 1. CDR1 SGHRS and CDR2 YFSETQ are derived from the germline V gene. Participants in the prospective study were enrolled through a virtual design, were aged roughly 18 to 90 years, and lived in under 25 United States geographic areas. Cohort assignment in the prospective study relied on participant-reported clinical history from a screening survey and a study questionnaire. Recovered participants in ImmuneRACE Cohort 3 were defined by two consecutive negative NP/OP PCR tests, clearance by a healthcare professional, or resolution of symptoms. In the prospective study, mobile phlebotomists collected whole blood, serum and a nasopharyngeal or oropharyngeal swab from each participant. Additional blood draws and questionnaires over an approximately two-month period could optionally be provided by prospective study participants. Before DNA extraction, prospective study blood samples were shipped either frozen or at room temperature.

The specimen was PBMCs or T cells enriched from blood (not recorded which). This clonotype was sampled from a man aged 40-50 years who had recovered from COVID-19. The chain is assembled from TRBV5-1 and TRBJ1-2; the D gene cannot be resolved reliably. The DNA is TGCGCCAGCAGCTTGCTTATTGGGGAGCGTCGGGGCTACACCTTC. It encodes CASSLLIGERRGYTF.